The source of this T cell receptor (beta chain) is a study of cytomegalovirus exposure and HLA in healthy donors. Study results and caveats: Most TCR sequences proved rare, with some public TCRs found in many donors. It was reported that the classifier diagnosed cytomegalovirus status with high specificity and sensitivity in both the original and validation cohorts.

Regarding this clone: Its antigen is as yet unknown.

Primers for the PCR totalled 60 Vbeta and 13 Jbeta. Clones were read by immunoSEQ multiplex PCR, and TCRdb kept only the in-frame ones, dropping some. In the table there are some 110,000 clones, 70% to 85% of which are singletons. Germline V CDR1 and CDR2: SGHVS, FQNEAQ. The CDR3 length is 14 residues. Trimming stripped 4 bases from V and 1 base from J, with 10 bases between. The TCR comes from a woman in her fifties or sixties in good health and CMV-seropositive. V is TRBV7-8 and J is TRBJ1-2; D possibly corresponds to TRBD1 (6 bases). Input material: PBMCs. The CDR3 DNA follows: TGTGCCAGCAGCTCCTCCAGGGGTAACTATGGCTACACCTTC. Its translation is CASSSSRGNYGYTF.